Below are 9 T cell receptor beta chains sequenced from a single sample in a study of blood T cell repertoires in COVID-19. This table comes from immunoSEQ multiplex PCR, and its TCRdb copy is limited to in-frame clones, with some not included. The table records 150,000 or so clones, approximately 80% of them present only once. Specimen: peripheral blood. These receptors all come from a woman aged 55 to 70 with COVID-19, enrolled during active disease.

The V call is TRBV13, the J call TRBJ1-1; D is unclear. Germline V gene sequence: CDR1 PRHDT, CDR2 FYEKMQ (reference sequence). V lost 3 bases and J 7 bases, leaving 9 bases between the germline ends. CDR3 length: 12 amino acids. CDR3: CASSFKGVEAFF. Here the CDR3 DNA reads TGTGCCAGCAGCTTTAAGGGAGTTGAAGCTTTCTTT.

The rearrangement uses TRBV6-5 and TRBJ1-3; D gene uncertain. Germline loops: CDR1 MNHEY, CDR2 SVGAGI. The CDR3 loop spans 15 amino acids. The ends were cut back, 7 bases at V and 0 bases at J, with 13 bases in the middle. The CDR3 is CASTPDWDSGNTIYF. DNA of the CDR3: TGTGCCAGCACCCCGGACTGGGACTCTGGAAACACCATATATTTT.

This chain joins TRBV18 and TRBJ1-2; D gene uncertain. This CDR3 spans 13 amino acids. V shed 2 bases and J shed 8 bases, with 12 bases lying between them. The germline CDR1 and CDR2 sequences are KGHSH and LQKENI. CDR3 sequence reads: CASSPAGSRGYTF. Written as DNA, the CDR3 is TGTGCCAGCTCACCAGCCGGGTCTAGGGGCTACACCTTC.

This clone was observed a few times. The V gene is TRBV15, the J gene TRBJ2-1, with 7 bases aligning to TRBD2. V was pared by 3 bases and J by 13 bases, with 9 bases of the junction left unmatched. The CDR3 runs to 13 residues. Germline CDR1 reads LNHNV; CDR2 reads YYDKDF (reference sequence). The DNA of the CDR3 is TGTGCCACCAGCAGGGGAGTGACTAGCCAACAGTTCTTC. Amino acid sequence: CATSRGVTSQQFF.

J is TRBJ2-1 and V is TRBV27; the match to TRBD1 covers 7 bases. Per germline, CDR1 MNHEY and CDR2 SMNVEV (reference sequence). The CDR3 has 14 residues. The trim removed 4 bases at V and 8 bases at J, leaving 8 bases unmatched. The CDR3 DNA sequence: TGTGCCAGCAGTTCTTGGACAGGTAACCATGAGCAGTTCTTC. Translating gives CASSSWTGNHEQFF.

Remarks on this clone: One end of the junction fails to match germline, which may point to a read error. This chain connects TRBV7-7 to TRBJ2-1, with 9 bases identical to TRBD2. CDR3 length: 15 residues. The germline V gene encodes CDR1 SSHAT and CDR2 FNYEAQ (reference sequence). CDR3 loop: CASSLGNSGSNEQFF. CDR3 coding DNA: TGTGCTAGCAGCTTAGGTAATAGCGGGAGCAATGAGCAGTTCTTC. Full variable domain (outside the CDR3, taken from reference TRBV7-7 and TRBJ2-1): GAGVSQSPRYKVTKRGQDVTLRCDPISSHATLYWYQQALGQGPEFLTYFNYEAQPDKSGLPSDRFSAERPEGSISTLTIQRTEQRDSAMYRCASSLGNSGSNEQFFGPGTRLTVL.

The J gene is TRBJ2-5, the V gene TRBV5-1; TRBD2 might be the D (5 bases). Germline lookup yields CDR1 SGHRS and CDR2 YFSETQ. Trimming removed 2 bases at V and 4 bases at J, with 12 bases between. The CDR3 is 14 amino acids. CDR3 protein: CASSFSTNLETQYF. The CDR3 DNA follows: TGCGCCAGCAGCTTCTCGACTAACTTAGAGACCCAGTACTTC.

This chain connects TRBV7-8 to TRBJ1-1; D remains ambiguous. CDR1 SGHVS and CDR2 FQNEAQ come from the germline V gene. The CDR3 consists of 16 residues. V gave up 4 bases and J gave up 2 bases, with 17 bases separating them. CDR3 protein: CASSYPSGETNTEAFF. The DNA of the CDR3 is TGTGCCAGCAGCTACCCCTCCGGGGAAACTAACACTGAAGCTTTCTTT.

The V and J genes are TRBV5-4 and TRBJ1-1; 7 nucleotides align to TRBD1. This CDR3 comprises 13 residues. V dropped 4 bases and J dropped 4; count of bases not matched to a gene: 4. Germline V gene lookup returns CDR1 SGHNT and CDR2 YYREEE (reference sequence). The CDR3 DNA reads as TGTGCCAGCAGCGACAGGGTGCTCACTGAAGCTTTCTTT. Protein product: CASSDRVLTEAFF.